This T cell receptor beta chain was recorded in a study of blood T cells in healthy people across ages. The CDR3 spans 13 residues. The V end lost 0 bases, the J end lost 4 bases, and 10 bases lay between the germline ends. Germline CDR1 reads DFQATT; CDR2 reads SNEGSKA (reference sequence). This clonotype turned up a few times. A second roughly 7 to 11 cycle PCR used barcoded and J-beta primers. Using its own MiXCR run on the 5' RACE reads, TCRdb lists one record per CDR3 protein. This table has more than 500,000 distinct CDR3 sequences, roughly a quarter appearing once. These data were also filed under a second study, of T cells of mothers and their children.

This TCR was recovered from a boy aged 2 to 10 in good health. V usage is TRBV20-1 and J usage is TRBJ2-7; the D is unclear. Material: blood. DNA for the CDR3: TGCAGTGCTAGAGATAGGACGATTTACGAGCAGTACTTC. Protein sequence: CSARDRTIYEQYF.